This T cell receptor (beta chain) comes out of a study of blood T cell repertoires in COVID-19. Participant-given clinical history determined each cohort assignment. Some clones are missing from TCRdb's copy, which holds only in-frame ones; the method was immunoSEQ multiplex PCR. The sample carries 200,000 to 250,000 clones, around 87% recorded once. This CDR3 is 13 amino acids long. The V gene's germline CDR1 is SGDLS and CDR2 YYNGEE. With 0 bases removed from V and 3 bases from J, the gap between germline ends came to 6 bases. The sequence derives from a woman aged 18 to 35 in a cohort exposed to, infected with or recovered from COVID-19 (not recorded which). J is TRBJ2-5 and V is TRBV9, with D perhaps TRBD1 (6 bases). Sequenced input: PBMCs or T cells enriched from blood (not recorded which). CDR3 region: CASSVDREETQYF. For the CDR3, the DNA is TGTGCCAGCAGCGTAGACAGGGAAGAGACCCAGTACTTC.